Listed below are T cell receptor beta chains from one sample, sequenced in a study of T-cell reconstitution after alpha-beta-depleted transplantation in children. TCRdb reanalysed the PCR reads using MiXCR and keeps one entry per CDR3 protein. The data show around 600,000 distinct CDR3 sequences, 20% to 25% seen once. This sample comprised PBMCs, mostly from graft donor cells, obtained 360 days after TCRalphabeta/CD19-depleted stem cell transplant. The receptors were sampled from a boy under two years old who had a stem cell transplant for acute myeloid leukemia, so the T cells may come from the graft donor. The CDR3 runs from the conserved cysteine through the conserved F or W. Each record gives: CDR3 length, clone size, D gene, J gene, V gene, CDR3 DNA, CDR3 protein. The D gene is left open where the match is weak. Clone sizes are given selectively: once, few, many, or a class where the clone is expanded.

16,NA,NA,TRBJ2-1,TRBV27,TGTGCCAGCAGTCCCACCTGGGGGAATCCCTACAATGAGCAGTTCTTC,CASSPTWGNPYNEQFF
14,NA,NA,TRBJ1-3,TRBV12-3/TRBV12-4,TGTGCCAGCAGGCCAAGGGGAGGTGGAAACACCATATATTTT,CASRPRGGGNTIYF
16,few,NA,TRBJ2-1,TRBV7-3,TGTGCCAGCAGGGTAACCGGGACAAGGGGTTTCAATGAGCAGTTCTTC,CASRVTGTRGFNEQFF
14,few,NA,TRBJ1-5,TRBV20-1,TGCAGTGCTAGAGATTCAGGGGCGGGTCAGCCCCAGCATTTT,CSARDSGAGQPQHF
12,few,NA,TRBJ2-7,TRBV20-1,TGCAGTGCATCAACAGGGTCCTACGAGCAGTACTTC,CSASTGSYEQYF
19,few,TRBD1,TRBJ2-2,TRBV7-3,TGTGCCAGCAGCTTAGAACCCCCGGGACAGGGGTTTTCGTCCGGGGAGCTGTTTTTT,CASSLEPPGQGFSSGELFF
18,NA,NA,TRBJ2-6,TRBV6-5,TGTGCCAGCAGTTACGGATCCTTTTTAGGGACTGGGGCCAACGTCCTGACTTTC,CASSYGSFLGTGANVLTF
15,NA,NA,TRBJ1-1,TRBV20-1,TGCAGTGCTAGGTGGGACAAAATCATGAACACTGAAGCTTTCTTT,CSARWDKIMNTEAFF
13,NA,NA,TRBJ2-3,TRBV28,TGTGCCGCCTACGGGGACAGCACAGATACGCAGTATTTT,CAAYGDSTDTQYF
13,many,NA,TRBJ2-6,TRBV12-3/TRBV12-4,TGTGCCAGCAGCCCTGAAGGGGCCAACGTCCTGACTTTC,CASSPEGANVLTF
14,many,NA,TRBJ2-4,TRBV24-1,TGTGCCACCAGTGATGGACCGGGGTGGGGCATTCAGTACTTC,CATSDGPGWGIQYF
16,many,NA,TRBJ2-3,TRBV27,TGTGCCAGCAGTTTAATAGGGGCGAGAGGAACAGATACGCAGTATTTT,CASSLIGARGTDTQYF
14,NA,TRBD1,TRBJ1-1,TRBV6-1,TGTGCCAGCAGTGATTACAACAGGGGTACTGAAGCTTTCTTT,CASSDYNRGTEAFF
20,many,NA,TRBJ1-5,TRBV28,TGTGCCAGCAGTTTTGGAGGCAAGGGGTGGCCAGGGCCCGATAATCAGCCCCAGCATTTT,CASSFGGKGWPGPDNQPQHF
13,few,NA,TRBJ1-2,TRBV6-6,TGTGCCAGCAGTTCTTCAGGGGACTATGGCTACACCTTC,CASSSSGDYGYTF
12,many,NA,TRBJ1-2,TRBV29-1,TGCAGCGTTGAAACAGGGAGGGGGGGCTACACCTTC,CSVETGRGGYTF
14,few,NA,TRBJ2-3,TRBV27,TGTGCCAGCAGTTTATCGAGGGAGGCAGATACGCAGTATTTT,CASSLSREADTQYF
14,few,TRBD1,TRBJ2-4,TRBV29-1,TGCAGCGTTGAGAGGGGGCCTCCCCACCAAATTCAGTACTTC,CSVERGPPHQIQYF
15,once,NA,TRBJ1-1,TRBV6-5,TGTGCCAGCAGTTACTTGCGGACCCAAGGTACTGAAGCTTTCTTT,CASSYLRTQGTEAFF
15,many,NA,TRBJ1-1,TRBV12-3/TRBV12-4,TGTGCCAGCAGTCTAGGGGGGTCCGCGGTCTCTGAAGCTTTCTTT,CASSLGGSAVSEAFF
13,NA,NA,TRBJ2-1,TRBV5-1,TGCGCCAGCAGCTTGGCGGCTAGTAATGAGCAGTTCTTC,CASSLAASNEQFF
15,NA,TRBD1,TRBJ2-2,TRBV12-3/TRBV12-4,TGTGCCAGCAGTTTAGGAGGGGGCGCGACCGGGGAGCTGTTTTTT,CASSLGGGATGELFF
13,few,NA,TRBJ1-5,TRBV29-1,TGCAGCGTTATTGGGGTGGGGGGTCAGCCCCAGCATTTT,CSVIGVGGQPQHF
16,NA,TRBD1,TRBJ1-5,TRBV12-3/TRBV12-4,TGTGCCAGCAGCATAGGGGGCAGGGCGAGTAACCAGCCCCAGCATTTT,CASSIGGRASNQPQHF
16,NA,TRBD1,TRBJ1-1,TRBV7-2,TGTGCCAGCAGCTTATACGGGACGGGACAGGGAGCTGAAGCTTTCTTT,CASSLYGTGQGAEAFF
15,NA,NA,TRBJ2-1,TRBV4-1,TGCGCCAGCAGCCCTCATTCAGCGGATATGAATGAGCAGTTCTTC,CASSPHSADMNEQFF
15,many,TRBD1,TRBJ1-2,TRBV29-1,TGCAGCGTTGAAGGACAGGGGCCCTTGAACTATGGCTACACCTTC,CSVEGQGPLNYGYTF
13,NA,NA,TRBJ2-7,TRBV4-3,TGCGCCAGCAGCCAGGGGGCCCCTGACGAGCAGTACTTC,CASSQGAPDEQYF
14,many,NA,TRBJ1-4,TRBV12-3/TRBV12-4,TGTGCCAGCAGCCCGGGGGGGCCAGAGGGAAAACTGTTTTTT,CASSPGGPEGKLFF
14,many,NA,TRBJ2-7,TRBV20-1,TGCAGTGCTAGAGATCCCCGGACCGAATACGAGCAGTACTTC,CSARDPRTEYEQYF
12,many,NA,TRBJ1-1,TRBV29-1,TGCAGCGTTGAGAAGGGATGGGCTGAAGCTTTCTTT,CSVEKGWAEAFF
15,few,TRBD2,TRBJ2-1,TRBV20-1,TGCAGTGCCCGGGGGGACCTAAGGTGGACCAATGAGCAGTTCTTC,CSARGDLRWTNEQFF
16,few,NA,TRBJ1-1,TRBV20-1,TGCAGTGCTAGATACCACGGGGCCTTGATGAGGACTGAAGCTTTCTTT,CSARYHGALMRTEAFF
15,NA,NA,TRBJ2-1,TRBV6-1,TGTGCCAGCAGTGAAGCGACCAGGGGTCGCAATGAGCAGTTCTTC,CASSEATRGRNEQFF
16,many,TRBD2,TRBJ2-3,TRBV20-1,TGCAGTGCTAGGGTTCTGGGACTAGCGGGAACAGATACGCAGTATTTT,CSARVLGLAGTDTQYF
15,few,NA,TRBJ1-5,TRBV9,TGTGCCAGCAGCGTAGATGGAGGAATTAATCAGCCCCAGCATTTT,CASSVDGGINQPQHF
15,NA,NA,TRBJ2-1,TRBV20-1,TGCAGTGCTAGAGAAGGAACTGCATCCTACAATGAGCAGTTCTTC,CSAREGTASYNEQFF
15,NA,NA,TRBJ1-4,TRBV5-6,TGTGCCAGCATTCCGTCCAGGAGCCCTAATGAAAAACTGTTTTTT,CASIPSRSPNEKLFF
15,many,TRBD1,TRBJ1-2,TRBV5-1,TGCGCCAGCAGCTCGACAGGGGAGGGGAACTATGGCTACACCTTC,CASSSTGEGNYGYTF
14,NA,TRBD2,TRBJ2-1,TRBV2,TGTGCCAGCAGCGAAACGGGAGGGGCTAATGAGCAGTTCTTC,CASSETGGANEQFF
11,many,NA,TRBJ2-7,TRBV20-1,TGCAGTGCTAGCCCGCTGAGCGAGCAGTACTTC,CSASPLSEQYF
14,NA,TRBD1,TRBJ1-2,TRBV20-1,TGCAGTGCTAGAGAACGGACAGGGAACTATGGCTACACCTTC,CSARERTGNYGYTF
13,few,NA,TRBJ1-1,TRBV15,TGTGCCACCAGCAGTCGCAGGGGATTTGAAGCTTTCTTT,CATSSRRGFEAFF
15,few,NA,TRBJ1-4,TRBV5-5,TGTGCCAGCAGCTTGGGGCGTCGAAGTAATGAAAAACTGTTTTTT,CASSLGRRSNEKLFF